This T cell receptor beta chain derives from a study of shared clonotypes between healthy human individuals (dated by TCRdb to 2020 to 2021). The study in broad terms: A couple of women and a few men aged 18 to 49 years were included in the cohort. For each donor, three plates each were used for CD4 naive and CD4 memory, two plates were used for CD8 naive, and one plate was used for CD8 memory. Blood TCR repertoires of about 5 healthy adults were deeply sequenced to estimate repertoire size and the extent of clonotype sharing between individuals. To increase sequencing depth and limit assay-specific biases, different laboratories used diverse techniques to prepare libraries and sequence TCR repertoires. Between about 0.94 and 8.9 billion PBMCs per donor were obtained by leukapheresis. Results the study describes overall, beyond this receptor: Rarefaction of sorted-subset datasets indicated incomplete sequencing despite the large sequencing depth. Approximately 5% of naive CD4, around 3.5% of naive CD8, 2.3% of memory CD4, and roughly 0.4% of memory CD8 clonotypes were shared across a few donors. The small number of donors limited the genetic and exposure-history diversity represented. Based on pairwise subsampling, the degree of clonotype sharing among donors was expected to be affected by sequencing depth. Compared with non-shared clonotypes, the clonotypes found in all four sorted-subset donors had higher generation probabilities. Naive subsets generally had larger estimated clonotype richness than memory subsets. Sampling was restricted to blood, and TCR repertoires in tissue are likely to differ from TCR repertoires in blood.

As for this clone: This clone's antigen is unknown. No base quality values were provided; no much bigger clone lies one nucleotide off.

CD8 naive samples were obtained by positive selection for CCR7 among CD45RO-negative cells, yielding a CD45RA+CCR7+ population from which TemRA cells were excluded. Donors were healthy HIV-negative adults with no recently reported acute infections or vaccinations. All donors were Caucasian adults living in Nashville, Tennessee, USA. Blood was collected by leukapheresis, and PBMCs were isolated by Ficoll-Histopaque density gradient centrifugation and then cryopreserved in liquid nitrogen vapor phase. Analytical flow cytometry was used to check the purity and quantity of every magnetically sorted T cell population. Each sorted fraction had its genomic DNA isolated and then quantified by UV absorbance on a Nanodrop 2000c. TCR CDR3 regions were amplified from genomic DNA by multiplex PCR using the deep immunoSEQ assay. Extracted genomic DNA from each cell subset was spread evenly across all wells of several immunoSEQ 96-well plates, with each plate serving as a replicate. For sorted subsets, approximately 190 ng of genomic DNA, equivalent to tens of thousands of T cell genomes, went into each replicate PCR. The purified libraries were quantified using a Qubit 3.0 fluorometer, sized with a Bioanalyzer 2100, and then quantified again using the KAPA Library Quantification kit. Each immunoSEQ 96-well plate was sequenced on its own single-read 150-cycle Illumina NextSeq 550 flow cell. Per the source publication's procedure: Because the immunoSEQ output held only junctional sequences and lacked quality scores, the filtering could not match the filtering applied to full-length reads. Sequences were annotated with PyIR, a Python wrapper for IgBLAST v1.9, using IMGT germline references to assign V/J genes and CDR3. Reads with weak V/J assignments (E-value above 1e-6), missing CDR3, stop codons, out-of-frame junctions, or ambiguous translated residues were removed. A V3J clonotype was defined by an identical inferred V gene, J gene, and CDR3 amino acid sequence. To compute the percentage overlap between repertoires, the number of shared unique clonotypes was divided by the size of the smaller repertoire. RTK rarefaction, the Chao1 estimator, and Recon v2.1 estimates of unobserved clonotypes were used to assess repertoire richness. Generation probabilities for all TCRbeta clonotypes obtained by the gDNA method from several donors were computed using OLGA. Drawn from immuneACCESS, this table holds only the in-frame rearrangements with V and J called that TCRdb kept. Clones are partly lost; checked studies trace under half to an unresolved V gene and leave the rest unexplained. V and J calls and clone size are given by that table; D and trimming were obtained from the DNA. The sample contains around 1.9 million clones, about 94% of them found a single time. Around 1.7% of the sample is in the top ten clones.

V loses 3 bases, J loses 4 bases, and the germline ends lie 15 bases apart. Counted from cysteine to phenylalanine, this CDR3 has 15 amino acids. The DNA shown is the 45-base CDR3, in frame from base 1. According to the germline V gene, CDR1 reads MGHDK and CDR2 reads SYGVNS. The TCR originated in a man aged 18 to 30 in good health. Some clones in this sample may be carry-over from other donors' samples. Source material: naive CD8+ T cells from PBMCs. The sample's cell subset or site label, decoded: CD45RA+CCR7+. The chain is made from TRBV25-1 and TRBJ1-2; the D gene cannot be named for sure. The CDR3: CASSDYHHPSYGYTF. Read as DNA, the sequence is TGTGCCAGCAGTGACTATCACCATCCAAGCTATGGCTACACCTTC.